The 27 T cell receptor beta chains below were found in one sample sequenced in a study of T cell responses to AZD1222 COVID-19 vaccine. Profiled with immunoSEQ multiplex PCR; TCRdb holds only in-frame clones, not every one. The repertoire holds approximately 100,000 clones, with about 89% as singletons. This specimen was peripheral blood, taken on day 0 of AZD1222 vaccination. The receptors here all came from an adult in good health.

A remark on this clone: Additional DNA sequences in this sample encode the identical CDR3. The genes are TRBV6-5 and TRBJ1-6; D remains unclear. Trimming cost V 2 bases and J 0 bases, with 5 bases left between them. The CDR3 is 15 residues long. The V gene's germline CDR1 is MNHEY and CDR2 SVGAGI. The CDR3 DNA reads as TGTGCCAGCAGTTACCGAGGCTCCTATAATTCACCCCTCCACTTT. As protein: CASSYRGSYNSPLHF.

This clone was counted once. The chain links TRBV5-4 to TRBJ1-1; D is ambiguous. The germline V gene encodes CDR1 SGHNT and CDR2 YYREEE (reference sequence). The CDR3 is 12 residues long. V was cut by 7 bases and J by 1 base, with 8 bases left in between. The CDR3 here is CASGVENTEAFF. The DNA for the CDR3 is TGTGCCAGCGGTGTTGAGAACACTGAAGCTTTCTTT.

V and J are TRBV3-1 (or the pseudogene TRBV3-2) and TRBJ2-3; D unclear. Looked up from germline, CDR1 is LGHDT and CDR2 is YNNKEL (reference sequence). Trimming pared 2 bases from V and 7 bases from J, leaving 7 bases between. CDR3 size: 12 residues. For the CDR3, the DNA is TGTGCCAGCAGCCAACGAGAGTATACGCAGTATTTT. Encoded protein: CASSQREYTQYF.

This rearrangement joins TRBV28 to TRBJ1-2; D is unresolved. The V gene's germline CDR1 is MDHEN and CDR2 SYDVKM. Trimming took 3 bases from V and 4 from J, leaving 12 bases between them. The CDR3 consists of 14 residues. DNA of the CDR3: TGTGCCAGCAGTTTCCGCGGTGTTGCCTATGGCTACACCTTC. Its translation is CASSFRGVAYGYTF.

The chain recombines TRBV6-5 with TRBJ1-2; no firm D call. From germline, CDR1 is MNHEY and CDR2 SVGAGI. The V gene lost 2 bases and the J gene lost 0 bases, with 4 bases spanning the gap. This CDR3 has 13 amino acids. The CDR3 DNA sequence: TGTGCCAGCAGTTACGACTCTAACTATGGCTACACCTTC. Its translation: CASSYDSNYGYTF.

The J gene is TRBJ1-3, the V gene TRBV7-8, with 7 positions matching TRBD1. From germline, CDR1 is SGHVS and CDR2 FQNEAQ. The CDR3 contains 15 residues. The V and J ends lost 1 base and 4 bases, in that order; junction bases with no gene match: 4. CDR3 amino acids: CASSLGQGLGNTIYF. In DNA form, the CDR3 reads TGTGCCAGCAGCTTAGGACAGGGTCTCGGAAACACCATATATTTT.

The V gene is TRBV18, the J gene TRBJ2-3; 9 nucleotides line up with TRBD2. Germline V CDR1 and CDR2: KGHSH, LQKENI. Losses at the gene ends were 3 bases for V and 2 bases for J; bases not matched to a gene: 6. The CDR3 length is 16 residues. The CDR3 region has the DNA TGTGCCAGCTCACCTGATAGCGGGGGTCCCACAGATACGCAGTATTTT. As protein: CASSPDSGGPTDTQYF.

V gene TRBV28 combines with J gene TRBJ1-2; 8 positions agree with TRBD1. Trimming cost V 5 bases and J 3 bases; bases outside gene matches: 8. Germline V gene data show CDR1 as MDHEN and CDR2 as SYDVKM. The CDR3 extends over 15 amino acids. CDR3 sequence (DNA): TGTGCCAGCAGTCCCCGAGGCAGGGGGCACTATGGCTACACCTTC. This encodes CASSPRGRGHYGYTF.

J is TRBJ2-1 and V is TRBV7-3; D call uncertain. The CDR3 totals 16 residues. The germline V gene has CDR1 SGHTA and CDR2 FQGTGA. Trimming removed 3 bases at V and 6 bases at J, with 18 bases between. CDR3 in amino acids: CASSLGNLALRNEQFF. The DNA for the CDR3 is TGTGCCAGCAGCTTGGGGAACTTAGCCCTTCGCAATGAGCAGTTCTTC.

The chain's CDR3 is CASSGTGGDYQPQHF. The CDR3 DNA reads TGTGCCAGCAGTGGGACAGGGGGCGATTATCAGCCCCAGCATTTT. The J gene is TRBJ1-5, the V gene TRBV6-2 or TRBV6-3, with 12 bases identical to TRBD1. V dropped 5 bases and J dropped 5; count of bases not matched to a gene: 4. CDR1 is MNHEY, CDR2 SVGEGT, per germline. The CDR3 length is 15 residues.

The chain has TRBV18 and TRBJ2-6, with TRBD1 identical over 10 bases. Germline lookup yields CDR1 KGHSH and CDR2 LQKENI. V lost 2 bases, J lost 0 bases, and 4 bases stayed unmatched. This CDR3 spans 18 amino acids. The CDR3 DNA is TGTGCCAGCTCACCAACCTGGACAGGGGGCTCTGGGGCCAACGTCCTGACTTTC. This codes for CASSPTWTGGSGANVLTF. Together with reference TRBV18 and TRBJ2-6, the CDR3 gives the full variable domain: NAGVMQNPRHLVRRRGQEARLRCSPMKGHSHVYWYRQLPEEGLKFMVYLQKENIIDESGMPKERFSAEFPKEGPSILRIQQVVRGDSAAYFCASSPTWTGGSGANVLTFGAGSRLTVL.

This clone was recorded only once. The chain joins TRBV10-1 to TRBJ1-3; D is undetermined. CDR1 and CDR2 from the germline V gene are WNHNN and SYGVQD (reference sequence). The CDR3 is 15 residues long. V was pared by 4 bases and J by 0 bases, with 10 bases between. CDR3 coding DNA: TGCGCCAGCAGTGGTCAGTCGAGCTCTGGAAACACCATATATTTT. Amino acids: CASSGQSSSGNTIYF.

The genes are TRBV7-2 and TRBJ1-5; TRBD1 might be the D (5 bases). The CDR3 has 13 residues. The germline CDR1 and CDR2 sequences are SGHTA and FQGNSA. V lost 2 bases and J lost 7, with 9 bases in between. The CDR3 bases are TGTGCCAGCAGCTTAAACAGGAGGCAGCCCCAGCATTTT. This codes for CASSLNRRQPQHF.

CDR3 DNA sequence: TGTGCCAGCAGTTTTGGGAACACTGAAGCTTTCTTT. Translating it yields CASSFGNTEAFF. The V gene is TRBV3-1 (or the pseudogene TRBV3-2), the J gene TRBJ1-1; D ambiguous. V shed 6 bases and J shed 1 base, with 6 bases lying between them. The CDR3 covers 12 residues. Germline V gene lookup returns CDR1 LGHDT and CDR2 YNNKEL (reference sequence).

The chain uses TRBV4-2 and TRBJ1-6; D not certain. Trimming pared 0 bases from V and 9 bases from J, leaving 18 bases between. The CDR3 runs to 17 residues. Germline CDR1 LGHNA, CDR2 YNFKEQ. The CDR3 sequence is CASSQDGALLRASPLHF. CDR3 DNA sequence: TGTGCCAGCAGCCAAGATGGAGCGTTACTAAGGGCTTCACCCCTCCACTTT.

As concerns this clone: The same CDR3 can be traced to other DNA sequences in this sample. The V gene is TRBV20-1, the J gene TRBJ2-5; no definite D call. Germline CDR1 is DFQATT and CDR2 is SNEGSKA (reference sequence). V shed 1 base and J shed 5 bases, with 5 bases lying between them. The CDR3 extends over 11 amino acids. The CDR3 reads CSARVGETQYF. The DNA of the CDR3 is TGCAGTGCTAGAGTAGGGGAGACCCAGTACTTC.

Written as DNA, the CDR3 is TGCAGTGCTAGTAACCCCGGCTCTTTCAAATACGAGCAGTACTTC. It yields the protein CSASNPGSFKYEQYF. This chain joins TRBV20-1 and TRBJ2-7; D remains unclear. CDR1 is DFQATT, CDR2 SNEGSKA, per germline (reference sequence). Trimming stripped 3 bases from V and 4 bases from J, with 19 bases between. The CDR3 runs 15 residues.

This clone was observed a single time. The chain uses TRBV4-2 and TRBJ1-3, with D unresolved. Trimming took off 0 bases at V and 0 bases at J, with 9 bases between the two ends. Germline V gives CDR1 LGHNA, CDR2 YNFKEQ. This CDR3 is 16 amino acids long. This CDR3 is CASSQDGRHSGNTIYF. DNA of the CDR3: TGTGCCAGCAGCCAAGATGGGAGACACTCTGGAAACACCATATATTTT.

In this sample, this clone turned up a few times. This rearrangement joins TRBV10-1 to TRBJ2-5; TRBD2 agrees at 8 bases. Trimming removed 2 bases from V and 5 bases from J; junction bases left unmatched: 4. CDR1 and CDR2 (germline): WNHNN, SYGVQD (reference sequence). The CDR3 is made up of 14 amino acids. CDR3 sequence: CASSENPSGETQYF. In nucleotides, the CDR3 is TGCGCCAGCAGTGAGAACCCTAGCGGGGAGACCCAGTACTTC.

The CDR3 nucleotides are TGTGCCAGCAGTTATTACGACACTGAAGCTTTCTTT. This translates into CASSYYDTEAFF. The rearrangement uses TRBV6-2 or TRBV6-3 and TRBJ1-1; D call uncertain. Germline V lookup: CDR1 MNHEY, CDR2 SVGEGT. V was clipped by 3 bases and J by 3 bases, with 5 bases between them. This CDR3 contains 12 residues.

The V call is TRBV25-1, the J call TRBJ1-1; TRBD1 matches at 9 bases. Germline CDR1 is MGHDK and CDR2 is SYGVNS. Trimming cost V 4 bases and J 2 bases; bases outside gene matches: 11. The CDR3 loop spans 17 amino acids. CDR3 sequence reads: CASSVTGGARGNTEAFF. CDR3 sequence (DNA): TGTGCCAGCAGTGTAACAGGGGGCGCAAGGGGAAACACTGAAGCTTTCTTT.

J is TRBJ2-5 and V is TRBV7-9; 8 nucleotides match TRBD2. The trim removed 8 bases at V and 4 bases at J, leaving 12 bases unmatched. CDR1 is SEHNR, CDR2 FQNEAQ, per germline (reference sequence). This CDR3 is built from 15 residues. CDR3 in DNA: TGTGCCAGCGCGGGAGGCAGCGGCTTGGGAGAGACCCAGTACTTC. This sequence encodes CASAGGSGLGETQYF.

The chain recombines TRBV19 with TRBJ1-6; D gene uncertain. Germline V gene data show CDR1 as LNHDA and CDR2 as SQIVND (reference sequence). Trimming shortened V by 3 bases and J by 5 bases, and 8 bases separated the two germline ends. There are 14 residues in the CDR3. Written as DNA, the CDR3 is TGTGCCAGTAGTATTCCGGGAAATAATTCACCCCTCCACTTT. Translating it yields CASSIPGNNSPLHF.

This clone occurred a few times. The J gene is TRBJ2-7, the V gene TRBV6-6; 7 bases match TRBD1. The CDR3 is 13 amino acids. Unmatched junction bases numbered 6, after V lost 6 bases and J lost 4 bases. CDR1 is MNHNY and CDR2 is SVGAGI in the germline V gene (reference sequence). CDR3 in amino acids: CASRETGEYEQYF. The DNA of the CDR3 is TGTGCCAGCAGGGAAACAGGGGAGTACGAGCAGTACTTC.

This clone was recorded only once. The V call is TRBV15, the J call TRBJ1-1; 8 bases are a match to TRBD1. The CDR3 contains 14 residues. V was pared by 8 bases and J by 0 bases, with 5 bases of the junction left unmatched. Germline-derived CDR1 and CDR2 are LNHNV and YYDKDF (reference sequence). The CDR3 protein is CATAGQAMNTEAFF. The CDR3 nucleotides are TGTGCCACCGCGGGACAGGCAATGAACACTGAAGCTTTCTTT.

The V and J genes are TRBV3-1 (or the pseudogene TRBV3-2) and TRBJ2-2; possibly TRBD1 or TRBD2 for D (7 bases each). This CDR3 comprises 15 residues. The V end lost 8 bases, the J end lost 3 bases, and 16 bases lay between the germline ends. Germline V lookup: CDR1 LGHDT, CDR2 YNNKEL (reference sequence). The CDR3 DNA sequence: TGTGCCAGCGGCAGGGGGGGGCCAGACACCGGGGAGCTGTTTTTT. It codes for CASGRGGPDTGELFF.

V usage is TRBV5-1 and J usage is TRBJ1-2, with D tentatively TRBD1 (6 bases). This CDR3 contains 13 residues. Germline V gene lookup returns CDR1 SGHRS and CDR2 YFSETQ. V was pared by 4 bases and J by 8 bases, with 15 bases between. CDR3 sequence: CASSPQDRSGYTF. The CDR3 nucleotides are TGCGCCAGCAGCCCCCAGGACAGATCCGGCTACACCTTC.